This T cell receptor beta chain was found in a study of CD8+CD57+ T cells in acquired aplastic anemia. Germline V CDR1 and CDR2: SGHAT, FQNNGV. V was shortened by 4 bases and J by 4 bases, with 18 bases between the two germline ends. This CDR3 is built from 16 residues. For CDR3 and TCR beta VDJ profiling, genomic DNA was the template used. A single record per CDR3 protein comes from TCRdb applying MiXCR to the reads. The sample lists some 160,000 distinct CDR3 sequences, around 43% seen once, with 2.5% to 4% in the top ten. Patients picked for sequencing had shown CD8+CD57+ cell expansion detected by flow cytometry.

The sequenced material came from sorted CD4+, CD8+, or CD8+CD57+ T cells (not recorded which) from PBMCs. The chain combines TRBV11-2 with TRBJ2-3, with D uncertain. This TCR derives from a human donor with aplastic anemia. DNA for the CDR3: TGTGCCAGCAGCTGGAGTGGATCCGTGTTGGCAGATACGCAGTATTTT. This encodes CASSWSGSVLADTQYF.